One and the same sample provided the 17 T cell receptor beta chains below, sequenced in a study of T cell responses to AZD1222 COVID-19 vaccine. The protocol was immunoSEQ multiplex PCR, while the TCRdb copy is restricted to in-frame clones and leaves out a portion. The repertoire holds 200,000 to 250,000 clones, with around 94% as singletons. The sequenced sample was peripheral blood, obtained 28 days after the second dose of the MenACWY control vaccine. These receptors were collected from an adult who received the MenACWY meningococcal vaccine as a control.

This chain joins TRBV18 and TRBJ2-7; weak D call: TRBD1 (6 bases). This CDR3 comprises 14 residues. Germline V gene sequence: CDR1 KGHSH, CDR2 LQKENI. The ends were cut back, 3 bases at V and 6 bases at J, with 15 bases in the middle. This chain's CDR3 is CASSPPTGSGEQYF. The CDR3 coding sequence is TGTGCCAGCTCACCCCCTACAGGGAGTGGCGAGCAGTACTTC.

V usage is TRBV30 and J usage is TRBJ2-7; 7 nucleotides match TRBD1. The CDR3 is 12 amino acids. J lost 7 bases, V lost 7 bases, and 10 bases had no gene match. Germline CDR1 reads GTSNPN; CDR2 reads SVGIG (reference sequence). The CDR3 coding sequence is TGTGCCTCAAGAAAGGGGGCACGGGAGCAGTACTTC. This codes for CASRKGAREQYF.

This chain uses TRBV7-3 with TRBJ2-7, with 9 bases matching TRBD1. Trimming cost V 2 bases and J 1 base; bases outside gene matches: 3. Germline V gene lookup returns CDR1 SGHTA and CDR2 FQGTGA. The CDR3 length is 15 residues. The CDR3 DNA is TGTGCCAGCAGCTTAGGACAGGGGTCGTCCTACGAGCAGTACTTC. The encoded protein is CASSLGQGSSYEQYF.

This clone was seen just once. The chain combines TRBV3-1 (or the pseudogene TRBV3-2) with TRBJ1-3; TRBD1 matches at 9 bases. The CDR3 sequence is 15 residues long. After removal of 1 base from V and 5 bases from J, the junction contained 3 bases not matched to a gene. The V gene's germline CDR1 is LGHDT and CDR2 YNNKEL (reference sequence). This chain's CDR3 is CASSQGTGERNTIYF. The CDR3 region has the DNA TGTGCCAGCAGCCAAGGGACAGGGGAAAGAAACACCATATATTTT.

This chain joins TRBV4-2 and TRBJ1-5, with no clear D. The V end lost 1 base, the J end lost 0 bases, and 7 bases lay between the germline ends. Germline V gene lookup returns CDR1 LGHNA and CDR2 YNFKEQ. CDR3 length equals 15 residues. The CDR3 here is CASSQGLGSNQPQHF. CDR3 nucleotide sequence: TGTGCCAGCAGCCAAGGGCTGGGTAGCAATCAGCCCCAGCATTTT.

V usage is TRBV18 and J usage is TRBJ2-1; 8 bases are a match to TRBD1. This CDR3 region has 14 residues. The germline V gene encodes CDR1 KGHSH and CDR2 LQKENI. After removal of 6 bases from V and 9 bases from J, the junction contained 10 bases not matched to a gene. CDR3 DNA sequence: TGTGCCAGCTCCCCTGGACAGGGTTCGGTTGAGCAGTTCTTC. Translating it yields CASSPGQGSVEQFF.

The chain has TRBV5-4 and TRBJ2-7; no definite D call. This CDR3 has 13 residues. V was pared by 4 bases and J by 0 bases, with 8 bases between. Germline CDR1 SGHNT, CDR2 YYREEE (reference sequence). The CDR3 DNA reads TGTGCCAGCAGCCCCAGGAGCTCCTACGAGCAGTACTTC. As protein: CASSPRSSYEQYF.

The V call is TRBV6-1, the J call TRBJ2-3; weak D call: TRBD2 (6 bases). CDR1 MNHNS and CDR2 SASEGT come from the germline V gene. The V gene lost 2 bases and the J gene lost 6 bases, with 18 bases spanning the gap. CDR3 length: 16 amino acids. The CDR3 reads CASSERRERRADTQYF. CDR3 in DNA: TGTGCCAGCAGTGAAAGACGGGAGCGGAGGGCGGATACGCAGTATTTT.

The rearrangement links TRBV5-1 to TRBJ2-1; D is ambiguous. The germline V gene has CDR1 SGHRS and CDR2 YFSETQ. V gave up 0 bases and J gave up 9 bases, with 10 bases separating them. The CDR3 length is 13 residues. Here the CDR3 DNA reads TGCGCCAGCAGCTTGGGACCTCGAGGTGAGCAGTTCTTC. Translating it yields CASSLGPRGEQFF.

This rearrangement joins TRBV5-1 to TRBJ2-2; 10 bases map to TRBD2. V was clipped by 4 bases and J by 7 bases; unmatched bases: 10. Per germline, CDR1 SGHRS and CDR2 YFSETQ. This CDR3 comprises 16 residues. The CDR3 DNA follows: TGCGCCAGCAGCCTCGGACTAGCGGAAGAGGGCGGGGAGCTGTTTTTT. Its protein product is CASSLGLAEEGGELFF.

This clone was seen only once. The J gene is TRBJ1-4, the V gene TRBV24-1; 7 bases match TRBD1. V shed 5 bases and J 8 bases; nucleotides not matched to a gene: 13. In germline, CDR1 is KGHDR, CDR2 SFDVKD. This CDR3 contains 16 residues. CDR3 sequence reads: CATSARDSLTGEKLFF. The CDR3 region has the DNA TGTGCCACCAGTGCTCGGGACAGCCTCACAGGAGAAAAACTGTTTTTT.

V and J are TRBV19 and TRBJ1-2; D not certain. V was trimmed by 2 bases and J by 7 bases, leaving 17 bases between them. The CDR3 has 15 amino acids. Germline V gene lookup returns CDR1 LNHDA and CDR2 SQIVND (reference sequence). In DNA, the CDR3 is TGTGCCAGTAGTATATACGCGGCGTGGTCGGGTGGCTACACCTTC. This gives the protein CASSIYAAWSGGYTF.

J is TRBJ2-7 and V is TRBV11-2, with 7 bases aligning to TRBD2. The germline V gene encodes CDR1 SGHAT and CDR2 FQNNGV. This CDR3 is built from 14 residues. Trimming cost V 5 bases and J 7 bases; bases outside gene matches: 11. The CDR3 reads CASSTGGSSEEQYF. The CDR3, as DNA: TGTGCCAGCAGCACGGGGGGATCTAGCGAGGAGCAGTACTTC.

This chain joins TRBV7-6 and TRBJ2-7; 7 bases agree with TRBD2. Germline loops: CDR1 SGHVS, CDR2 FNYEAQ. V gave up 5 bases and J gave up 7 bases; unmatched junction bases: 20. This CDR3 is built from 17 residues. CDR3: CASSTRTGSQRGVEQYF. CDR3 sequence (DNA): TGTGCCAGCAGCACCCGAACCGGGAGTCAGCGGGGAGTTGAGCAGTACTTC. Full variable domain (outside the CDR3, taken from reference TRBV7-6 and TRBJ2-7): GAGVSQSPRYKVTKRGQDVALRCDPISGHVSLYWYRQALGQGPEFLTYFNYEAQQDKSGLPNDRFSAERPEGSISTLTIQRTEQRDSAMYRCASSTRTGSQRGVEQYFGPGTRLTVT.

The genes are TRBV18 and TRBJ2-1; D might be TRBD2 (5 bases). Germline CDR1 is KGHSH and CDR2 is LQKENI. V lost 8 bases and J lost 0, with 11 bases in between. This CDR3 has 14 residues. The CDR3 DNA reads as TGTGCCAGCACTGAGCGGACCTCCTACAATGAGCAGTTCTTC. As protein: CASTERTSYNEQFF.

The chain has TRBV6-5 and TRBJ1-2; possibly TRBD1 for D (5 bases). Germline loops: CDR1 MNHEY, CDR2 SVGAGI. The germline V and J ends were trimmed by 5 bases and 7 bases, with 20 bases remaining between them. CDR3 size: 15 residues. CDR3 loop: CASSPPSGLEGGYTF. The CDR3 nucleotides are TGTGCCAGCAGTCCACCCTCGGGACTTGAGGGTGGCTACACCTTC.

V is TRBV5-1 and J is TRBJ2-5, with a tentative D call TRBD2 (5 bases). In germline, CDR1 is SGHRS, CDR2 YFSETQ. The CDR3 runs to 15 residues. Trimming removed 0 bases at V and 5 bases at J, with 14 bases between. The CDR3 loop reads CASSLAALTGETQYF. DNA of the CDR3: TGCGCCAGCAGCTTGGCTGCCCTAACGGGGGAGACCCAGTACTTC.